These 23 T cell receptor beta chains were sequenced from one sample in a study of T cell changes during pregnancy in multiple sclerosis. Sequenced by immunoSEQ multiplex PCR; TCRdb stores in-frame clones only, minus some. Of about 51,000 clones in the sample, approximately 94% were seen once. The sequencing used CD4+ T cells from peripheral blood mononuclear cells, collected in the second trimester of pregnancy. These receptors were obtained from a female donor with multiple sclerosis, enrolled in a pregnancy study.

The chain joins TRBV6-6 to TRBJ2-7; weak D call: TRBD2 (7 bases). The CDR3 contains 13 residues. The ends were cut back, 6 bases at V and 3 bases at J, with 12 bases in the middle. Germline V gives CDR1 MNHNY, CDR2 SVGAGI (reference sequence). CDR3 protein: CASSGGLGYEQYF. The CDR3 region has the DNA TGTGCCAGCAGCGGGGGGCTGGGCTACGAGCAGTACTTC.

The chain recombines TRBV6-5 with TRBJ1-1, with 8 nucleotides matching TRBD1. The CDR3 consists of 13 residues. The V segment lost 9 bases and the J segment 4 bases; nucleotides outside the gene matches: 7. CDR1 and CDR2 (germline): MNHEY, SVGAGI. For the CDR3, the DNA is TGTGCCAGTCTCCTGACAGGGGCCACTGAAGCTTTCTTT. As protein: CASLLTGATEAFF.

The CDR3 nucleotides are TGTGCCAGCAGTCCTGACAGGGGAGCGAATTCACCCCTCCACTTT. This encodes CASSPDRGANSPLHF. The V call is TRBV7-2, the J call TRBJ1-6, with 8 bases lining up with TRBD1. Unmatched junction bases numbered 8, after V lost 6 bases and J lost 7 bases. Germline assignment: CDR1 SGHTA and CDR2 FQGNSA. The CDR3 totals 15 residues.

The V and J genes are TRBV16 and TRBJ2-7; possibly TRBD1 for D (5 bases). Trimming shortened V by 0 bases and J by 4 bases, and 10 bases separated the two germline ends. This CDR3 contains 14 residues. The germline gives CDR1 KGHSY, CDR2 FQNENV. In DNA form, the CDR3 reads TGTGCCAGCAGCCAATCTGCAGGGTCGTACGAGCAGTACTTC. Amino acid sequence: CASSQSAGSYEQYF. The complete variable domain, with remaining parts taken from reference TRBV16 and TRBJ2-7, reads GEEVAQTPKHLVRGEGQKAKLYCAPIKGHSYVFWYQQVLKNEFKFLISFQNENVFDETGMPKERFSAKCLPNSPCSLEIQATKLEDSAVYFCASSQSAGSYEQYFGPGTRLTVT.

The chain carries TRBV10-3 and TRBJ1-1, with D perhaps TRBD1 (5 bases). The germline V gene encodes CDR1 ENHRY and CDR2 SYGVKD. Trimming removed 6 bases at V and 1 base at J, with 12 bases between. This CDR3 contains 14 residues. CDR3 sequence: CAISDRQRNTEAFF. The CDR3 coding sequence is TGTGCCATCAGCGACAGACAGCGGAACACTGAAGCTTTCTTT.

The V gene is TRBV7-9, the J gene TRBJ1-1; no clear D. This CDR3 spans 13 amino acids. Trimming removed 3 bases at V and 4 bases at J, with 9 bases between. Germline V CDR1 and CDR2: SEHNR, FQNEAQ (reference sequence). The CDR3 here is CASSFSRGTEAFF. The CDR3 region has the DNA TGTGCCAGCAGCTTCTCACGGGGCACTGAAGCTTTCTTT.

This rearrangement joins TRBV7-2 to TRBJ1-2; D call uncertain. V was shortened by 5 bases and J by 6 bases, with 10 bases between the two germline ends. The germline CDR1 and CDR2 sequences are SGHTA and FQGNSA. The CDR3 sequence is 12 residues long. CDR3 amino acids: CASSRDADGYTF. CDR3 nucleotide sequence: TGTGCCAGCAGCCGAGACGCGGATGGCTACACCTTC.

CDR3 coding DNA: TGTGCCAGCAGCCCATCCGGGACAGGCTACGAGCAGTACTTC. Encoded protein: CASSPSGTGYEQYF. The chain uses TRBV11-2 and TRBJ2-7; TRBD1 aligns across 8 bases. Germline CDR1 and CDR2: SGHAT and FQNNGV. The V gene end was trimmed by 5 bases and the J gene end by 3 bases; junction bases not matched to a gene: 6. This CDR3 comprises 14 residues.

The J gene is TRBJ2-7, the V gene TRBV7-2, with TRBD2 matching 12 bases. The CDR3 spans 14 residues. Germline CDR1 SGHTA, CDR2 FQGNSA. With V trimmed by 7 bases and J by 2 bases, 3 bases remained unmatched. The CDR3, as DNA: TGTGCCAGCAACGGACTAGCGGGGCCCTACGAGCAGTACTTC. It specifies CASNGLAGPYEQYF. The variable domain in full, completed from reference TRBV7-2 and TRBJ2-7, reads GAGVSQSPSNKVTEKGKDVELRCDPISGHTALYWYRQSLGQGLEFLIYFQGNSAPDKSGLPSDRFSAERTGGSVSTLTIQRTQQEDSAVYLCASNGLAGPYEQYFGPGTRLTVT.

The chain links TRBV25-1 to TRBJ2-2, with TRBD2 as a possible D gene (6 bases). CDR3 length equals 16 residues. The germline V and J ends were trimmed by 2 bases and 3 bases, with 13 bases remaining between them. CDR1 is MGHDK and CDR2 is SYGVNS in the germline V gene. CDR3 sequence reads: CASSEPKGGDTGELFF. In DNA, the CDR3 is TGTGCCAGCAGTGAACCCAAGGGCGGGGACACCGGGGAGCTGTTTTTT.

The chain has TRBV19 and TRBJ2-1; TRBD1 matches 8 bases. V shed 2 bases, J shed 7 bases, and the junction held 7 bases outside the gene matches. Germline CDR1 reads LNHDA; CDR2 reads SQIVND (reference sequence). This CDR3 spans 15 amino acids. The CDR3 DNA reads TGTGCCAGTAGTATACAGGGGGCCGTCCGGAATGAGCAGTTCTTC. Its protein product is CASSIQGAVRNEQFF.

The rearrangement joins TRBV10-3 to TRBJ2-3, with 8 bases that match TRBD2. The CDR3 spans 15 residues. Unmatched junction bases numbered 7, after V lost 5 bases and J lost 3 bases. CDR1 is ENHRY, CDR2 SYGVKD, per germline. The chain's CDR3 is CAISSPSGGTDTQYF. CDR3 sequence (DNA): TGTGCCATCAGTTCCCCCAGCGGGGGTACAGATACGCAGTATTTT.

This clone was recorded only once. The V gene is TRBV30, the J gene TRBJ1-1; no clear D. The CDR3 has 12 amino acids. Trimming pared 2 bases from V and 6 bases from J, leaving 10 bases between. From germline, CDR1 is GTSNPN and CDR2 SVGIG (reference sequence). DNA for the CDR3: TGTGCCTGGAGTAATACGGGGTCTGAAGCTTTCTTT. The encoded protein is CAWSNTGSEAFF.

The chain combines TRBV5-6 with TRBJ2-3, with 7 bases matching TRBD1. This CDR3 is built from 16 residues. V trimming: 0 bases; J trimming: 7 bases; junction bases outside the gene matches: 11. From germline, CDR1 is SGHDT and CDR2 YYEEEE. CDR3 in DNA: TGTGCCAGCAGCTTGGTTGGTGCACAGGGGTTTTATACGCAGTATTTT. This sequence encodes CASSLVGAQGFYTQYF.

This chain uses TRBV10-2 with TRBJ2-7; the match to TRBD1 covers 10 bases. Per the germline V gene, CDR1 is WSHSY and CDR2 is SAAADI. CDR3 length: 14 amino acids. Trimming took 1 base from V and 7 from J; bases not matched to a gene: 4. CDR3 DNA: TGCGCCAGCAGTGAGTTTGACAGGGGGCGAGAGCAGTACTTC. It specifies CASSEFDRGREQYF.

The gene calls are TRBV4-1 and TRBJ2-1; 7 bases fit TRBD1. The length of the CDR3 is 17 residues. After removal of 0 bases from V and 5 bases from J, the junction contained 10 bases not matched to a gene. Germline loops: CDR1 MGHRA, CDR2 YSYEKL. CDR3 protein: CASSQEITGQKNNEQFF. CDR3 in DNA: TGCGCCAGCAGCCAAGAAATAACGGGACAGAAGAACAATGAGCAGTTCTTC.

The rearrangement joins TRBV9 to TRBJ2-3; TRBD2 agrees at 9 bases. The CDR3 has 17 residues. The V gene end was trimmed by 1 base and the J gene end by 1 base; junction bases not matched to a gene: 7. Germline V gene data show CDR1 as SGDLS and CDR2 as YYNGEE. The CDR3 bases are TGTGCCAGCAGCGTACCCCTAGCGGGGATACGCACAGATACGCAGTATTTT. Its translation is CASSVPLAGIRTDTQYF.

The chain combines TRBV6-1 with TRBJ1-6; 7 bases are shared with TRBD1. The length of the CDR3 is 14 residues. Germline V gene sequence: CDR1 MNHNS, CDR2 SASEGT. V trimming: 6 bases; J trimming: 4 bases; junction bases outside the gene matches: 3. The CDR3 loop reads CASSPTGYNSPLHF. The CDR3 nucleotides read TGTGCCAGCAGCCCGACAGGGTATAATTCACCCCTCCACTTT.

J is TRBJ2-2 and V is TRBV9; D is undetermined. V lost 6 bases to trimming and J lost 4 bases, with 7 bases between them. The CDR3 spans 12 residues. The germline V gene has CDR1 SGDLS and CDR2 YYNGEE. The CDR3 sequence is CASTVITGELFF. The CDR3 nucleotides read TGTGCCAGCACTGTTATCACCGGGGAGCTGTTTTTT.

This clone appeared once. The V and J genes are TRBV4-1 and TRBJ2-3; TRBD2 matches at 9 bases. The CDR3 is 17 amino acids. The J segment lost 1 base and the V segment lost 0 bases, leaving 5 bases of the junction unmatched. Germline CDR1 is MGHRA and CDR2 is YSYEKL. CDR3 loop: CASSQEGRLAGTDTQYF. The CDR3 DNA follows: TGCGCCAGCAGCCAAGAGGGGAGACTAGCGGGCACAGATACGCAGTATTTT.

The chain couples TRBV7-9 to TRBJ1-2, with a weak D call TRBD1 (6 bases). CDR3 size: 14 residues. Trimming left V 5 bases short and J 6 bases short, with 16 bases between. Germline CDR1 and CDR2: SEHNR and FQNEAQ (reference sequence). In DNA, the CDR3 is TGTGCCAGCAGCCCCACAGGGCGGGGGGATGGCTACACCTTC. Translating gives CASSPTGRGDGYTF.

The chain joins TRBV28 to TRBJ2-5; 7 positions match TRBD1. CDR1 and CDR2 from the germline V gene are MDHEN and SYDVKM. The CDR3 is 14 amino acids. The trim removed 5 bases at V and 1 base at J, leaving 4 bases unmatched. The CDR3 DNA is TGTGCCAGCAGTGATGACAGGGTCCAAGAGACCCAGTACTTC. Encoded protein: CASSDDRVQETQYF.

The V call is TRBV29-1, the J call TRBJ1-2; the match to TRBD1 covers 9 bases. Germline V lookup: CDR1 SQVTM, CDR2 ANQGSEA. CDR3 length equals 14 residues. The V gene end was trimmed by 7 bases and the J gene end by 2 bases; junction bases not matched to a gene: 8. Here the CDR3 reads CSGNDRGFNYGYTF. Here the CDR3 DNA reads TGCAGCGGAAATGACAGGGGGTTCAACTATGGCTACACCTTC. Variable domain in full (rest from reference TRBV29-1 and TRBJ1-2): SAVISQKPSRDICQRGTSLTIQCQVDSQVTMMFWYRQQPGQSLTLIATANQGSEATYESGFVIDKFPISRPNLTFSTLTVSNMSPEDSSIYLCSGNDRGFNYGYTFGSGTRLTVV.